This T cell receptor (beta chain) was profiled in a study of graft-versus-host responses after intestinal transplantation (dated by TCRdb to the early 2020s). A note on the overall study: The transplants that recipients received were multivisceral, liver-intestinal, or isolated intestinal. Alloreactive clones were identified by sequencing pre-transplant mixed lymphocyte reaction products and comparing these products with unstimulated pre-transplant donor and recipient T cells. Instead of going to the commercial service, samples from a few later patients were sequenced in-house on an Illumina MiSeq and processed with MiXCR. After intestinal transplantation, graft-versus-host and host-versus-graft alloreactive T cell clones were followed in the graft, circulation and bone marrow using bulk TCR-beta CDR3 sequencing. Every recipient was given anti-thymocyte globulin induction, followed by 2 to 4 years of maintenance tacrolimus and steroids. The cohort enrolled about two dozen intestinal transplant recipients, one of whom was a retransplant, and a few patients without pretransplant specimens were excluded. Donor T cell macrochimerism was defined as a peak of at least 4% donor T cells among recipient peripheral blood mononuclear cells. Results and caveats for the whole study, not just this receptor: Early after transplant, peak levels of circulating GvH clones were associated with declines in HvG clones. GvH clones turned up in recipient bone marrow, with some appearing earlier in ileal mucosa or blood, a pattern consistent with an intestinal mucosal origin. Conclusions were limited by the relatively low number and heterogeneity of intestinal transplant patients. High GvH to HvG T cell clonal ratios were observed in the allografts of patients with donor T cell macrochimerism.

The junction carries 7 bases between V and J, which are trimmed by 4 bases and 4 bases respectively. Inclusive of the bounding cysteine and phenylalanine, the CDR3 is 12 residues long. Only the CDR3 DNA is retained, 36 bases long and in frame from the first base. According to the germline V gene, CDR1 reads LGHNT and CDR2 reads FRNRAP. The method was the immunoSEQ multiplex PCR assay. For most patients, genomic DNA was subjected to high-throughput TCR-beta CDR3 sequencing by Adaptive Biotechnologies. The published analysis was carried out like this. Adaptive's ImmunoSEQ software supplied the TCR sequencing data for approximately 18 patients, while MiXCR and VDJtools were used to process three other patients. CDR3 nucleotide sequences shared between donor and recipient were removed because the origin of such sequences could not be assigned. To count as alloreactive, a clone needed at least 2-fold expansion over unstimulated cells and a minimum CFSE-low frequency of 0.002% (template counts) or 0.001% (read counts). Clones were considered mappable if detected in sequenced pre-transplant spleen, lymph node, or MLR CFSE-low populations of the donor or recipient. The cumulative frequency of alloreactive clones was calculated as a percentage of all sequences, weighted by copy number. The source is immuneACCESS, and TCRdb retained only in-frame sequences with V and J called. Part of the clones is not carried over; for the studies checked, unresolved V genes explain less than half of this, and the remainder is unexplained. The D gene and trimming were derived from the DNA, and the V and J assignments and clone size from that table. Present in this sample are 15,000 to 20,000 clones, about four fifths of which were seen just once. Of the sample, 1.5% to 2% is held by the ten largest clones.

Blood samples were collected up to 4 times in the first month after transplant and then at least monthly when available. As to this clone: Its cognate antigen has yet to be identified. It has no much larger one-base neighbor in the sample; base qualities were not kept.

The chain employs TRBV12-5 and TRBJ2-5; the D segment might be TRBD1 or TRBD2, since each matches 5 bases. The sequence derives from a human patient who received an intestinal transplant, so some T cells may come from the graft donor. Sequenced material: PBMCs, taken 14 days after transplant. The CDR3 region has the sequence CASGWDGETQYF. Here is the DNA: TGTGCTAGTGGTTGGGACGGAGAGACCCAGTACTTC.